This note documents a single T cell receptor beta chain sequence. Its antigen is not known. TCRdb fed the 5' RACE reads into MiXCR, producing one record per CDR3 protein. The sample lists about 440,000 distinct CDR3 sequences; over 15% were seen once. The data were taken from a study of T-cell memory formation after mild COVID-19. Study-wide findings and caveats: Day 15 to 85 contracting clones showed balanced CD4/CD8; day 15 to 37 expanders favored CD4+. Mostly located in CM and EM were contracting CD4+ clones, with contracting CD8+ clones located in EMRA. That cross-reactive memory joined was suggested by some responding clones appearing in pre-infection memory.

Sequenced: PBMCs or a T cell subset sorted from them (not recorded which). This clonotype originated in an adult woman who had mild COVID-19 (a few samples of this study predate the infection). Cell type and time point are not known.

DNA of the CDR3: TGTGCCACCAGTGGGACTAGCGGGCCGAGCAATGAGCAGTTCTTC. It yields the protein CATSGTSGPSNEQFF. The genes are TRBV24-1 and TRBJ2-1, with 11 bases matching TRBD2. Germline CDR1 reads KGHDR; CDR2 reads SFDVKD. This CDR3 is 15 amino acids long. The V segment lost 5 bases and the J segment 6 bases; nucleotides outside the gene matches: 5.